Given below is one TCR beta chain in context. Participants were aged roughly 18 to 90 years, lived in about two dozen US areas, and enrolled virtually. Assignments of participants to cohorts depended upon their own reported clinical history. The recovered donors of Cohort 3 showed two negative PCRs, clearance, or symptom resolution. V lost 0 bases and J 3 bases, leaving 9 bases between the germline ends. This CDR3 has 14 residues. Germline V CDR1 and CDR2: SGHTS, YDEGEE. The entry originates in a study of blood T cell repertoires in COVID-19. In the original workflow: Cell counts per sample came from amplifying reference gene primers. Sequencing was performed with immunoSEQ multiplex PCR; in TCRdb, only in-frame clones are kept and a portion is missing. V, J and clone size were drawn from that table, and D and trimming were deduced from the DNA. This sample carries 360,000 or so clones, around 83% of them seen once, and the ten largest clones take around 5%.

The sequence came from a woman aged 45-65 years who had recovered from COVID-19. The genes are TRBV5-8 and TRBJ2-5; D is possibly TRBD1 (5 bases). The sample consisted of PBMCs or T cells enriched from blood (not recorded which). The CDR3 sequence: CASSLARVKETQYF. For the CDR3, the DNA is TGTGCCAGCAGCTTGGCCAGGGTGAAAGAGACCCAGTACTTC.